This T cell receptor (beta chain) was sequenced in a study of CD8 T cells in ankylosing spondylitis. Regarding the study as a whole: The authors found the disease-linked clones to be CD8+ and relatively rare in peripheral blood. Characteristic, it appeared, of ankylosing spondylitis blood was a TCR beta motif of eight highly homologous variants. Reported data indicate significant enrichment of disease-linked clones within matched ankylosing spondylitis synovial fluid.

Libraries for TCR beta were made by quantitative 5'-RACE with molecular barcodes. A single record per CDR3 protein comes from TCRdb applying MiXCR to the 5' RACE reads. The data contain more than 650,000 distinct CDR3 sequences, about 12% of them singletons. Germline CDR1 reads DFQATT; CDR2 reads SNEGSKA (reference sequence). This CDR3 contains 13 residues. The junction had 5 bases not matched to a gene; V was cut back by 7 bases and J by 5 bases. Comments on this clonotype: What it recognizes is unknown.

The V and J genes are TRBV20-1 and TRBJ1-5, with TRBD1 identical over 10 bases. The sample comprised blood, either unsorted or a sorted T cell fraction (not recorded which). The source is a male donor with ankylosing spondylitis. The CDR3 coding sequence is TGCAGTGGAGGGGGGACAGGGGATCAGCCCCAGCATTTT. This sequence encodes CSGGGTGDQPQHF.